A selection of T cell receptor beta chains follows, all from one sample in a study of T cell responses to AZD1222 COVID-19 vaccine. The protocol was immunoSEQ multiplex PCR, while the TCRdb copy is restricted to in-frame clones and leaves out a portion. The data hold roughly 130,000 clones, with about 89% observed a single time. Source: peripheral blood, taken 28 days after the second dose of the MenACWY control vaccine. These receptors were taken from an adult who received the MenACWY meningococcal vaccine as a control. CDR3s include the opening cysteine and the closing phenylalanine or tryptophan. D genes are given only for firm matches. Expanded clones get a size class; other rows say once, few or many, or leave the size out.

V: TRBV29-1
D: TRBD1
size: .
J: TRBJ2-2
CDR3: CSVATGGRTGELFF
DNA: TGCAGCGTCGCCACAGGGGGCCGAACCGGGGAGCTGTTTTTT

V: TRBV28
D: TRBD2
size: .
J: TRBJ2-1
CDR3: CASSSLAGGNNEQFF
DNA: TGTGCCAGCAGCTCTCTAGCGGGAGGGAACAATGAGCAGTTCTTC

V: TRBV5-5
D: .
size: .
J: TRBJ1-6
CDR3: CASSLDRGSSPLHF
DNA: TGTGCCAGCAGCTTGGATAGGGGGTCCTCACCCCTCCACTTT

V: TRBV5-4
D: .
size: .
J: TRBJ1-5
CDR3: CASSLERDQPQHF
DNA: TGTGCCAGCAGCTTGGAGCGGGATCAGCCCCAGCATTTT

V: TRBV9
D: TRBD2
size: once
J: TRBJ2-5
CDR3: CASSEGRTSDPPRETQYF
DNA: TGTGCCAGCAGCGAGGGGAGGACTAGCGACCCTCCCCGGGAGACCCAGTACTTC

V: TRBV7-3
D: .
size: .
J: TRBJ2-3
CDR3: CASSLSLGASEGGARDTQYF
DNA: TGTGCCAGCAGCTTATCCCTCGGAGCCAGCGAGGGGGGGGCCCGGGATACGCAGTATTTT

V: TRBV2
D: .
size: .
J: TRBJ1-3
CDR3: CASYLQGKTSGNTIYF
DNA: TGTGCCAGCTACCTGCAGGGGAAAACGTCTGGAAACACCATATATTTT

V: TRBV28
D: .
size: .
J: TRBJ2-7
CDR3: CASSTYEQYF
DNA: TGTGCCAGCAGTACCTACGAGCAGTACTTC

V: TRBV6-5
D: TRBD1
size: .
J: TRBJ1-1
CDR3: CASSYDSGQMNTEAFF
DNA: TGTGCCAGCAGTTACGACTCGGGACAGATGAACACTGAAGCTTTCTTT

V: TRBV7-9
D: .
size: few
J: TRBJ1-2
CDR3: CASSRTPNYGYTF
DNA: TGTGCCAGCAGCCGGACCCCCAACTATGGCTACACCTTC

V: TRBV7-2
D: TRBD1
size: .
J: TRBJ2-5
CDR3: CASSTPGQGRETQYF
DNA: TGTGCCAGCAGCACCCCGGGACAGGGACGGGAGACCCAGTACTTC

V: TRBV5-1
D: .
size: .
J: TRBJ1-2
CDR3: CASSSYHTQSDGYTF
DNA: TGCGCCAGCAGCTCGTATCACACCCAGTCCGATGGCTACACCTTC

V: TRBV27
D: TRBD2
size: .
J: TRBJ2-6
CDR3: CASSSGGSGANVLTF
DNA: TGTGCCAGCAGTTCGGGGGGCTCTGGGGCCAACGTCCTGACTTTC

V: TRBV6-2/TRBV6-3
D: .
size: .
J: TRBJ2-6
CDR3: CASSTGGSGANVLTF
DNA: TGTGCCAGCAGCACTGGGGGATCGGGGGCCAACGTCCTGACTTTC

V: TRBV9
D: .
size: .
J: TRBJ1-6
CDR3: CASSVGGENSPLHF
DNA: TGTGCCAGCAGCGTAGGGGGGGAGAATTCACCCCTCCACTTT

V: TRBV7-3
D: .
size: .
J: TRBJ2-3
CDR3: CASSLRANTDTQYF
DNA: TGTGCCAGCAGCTTAAGAGCTAACACAGATACGCAGTATTTT

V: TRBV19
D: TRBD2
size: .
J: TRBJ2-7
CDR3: CASQGREGTYEQYF
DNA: TGTGCCAGCCAGGGCCGGGAGGGAACCTACGAGCAGTACTTC

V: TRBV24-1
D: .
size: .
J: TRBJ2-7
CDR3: CATSDLWAGTYEQYF
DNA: TGTGCCACCAGTGATTTGTGGGCCGGGACCTACGAGCAGTACTTC

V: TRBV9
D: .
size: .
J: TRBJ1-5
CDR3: CASSVGGGNQPQHF
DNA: TGTGCCAGCAGCGTAGGAGGAGGCAATCAGCCCCAGCATTTT

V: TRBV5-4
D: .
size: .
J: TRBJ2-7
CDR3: CASSLAGLRGEQYF
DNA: TGTGCCAGCAGCTTGGCAGGGTTGAGAGGAGAGCAGTACTTC

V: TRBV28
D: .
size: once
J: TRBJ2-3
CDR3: CASSPDVGTDTQYF
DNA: TGTGCCAGCAGTCCTGATGTGGGCACAGATACGCAGTATTTT

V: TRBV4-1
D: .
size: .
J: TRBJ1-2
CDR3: CASSQDTGGGYTF
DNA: TGCGCCAGCAGCCAAGATACGGGTGGTGGCTACACCTTC

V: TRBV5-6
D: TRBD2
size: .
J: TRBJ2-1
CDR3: CASSSKTSRHNEQFF
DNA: TGTGCCAGCAGCTCGAAGACTAGCAGACACAATGAGCAGTTCTTC

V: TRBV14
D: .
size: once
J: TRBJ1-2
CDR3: CASSLSLTRPLLGYTF
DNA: TGTGCCAGCAGCCTTTCTCTCACCAGGCCCCTACTTGGCTACACCTTC

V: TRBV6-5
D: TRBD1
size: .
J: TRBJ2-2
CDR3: CASSSDRENAGELFF
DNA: TGTGCCAGCAGTTCGGACAGGGAGAACGCCGGGGAGCTGTTTTTT

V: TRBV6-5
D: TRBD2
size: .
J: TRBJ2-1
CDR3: CASSYGSGSEQFF
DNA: TGTGCCAGCAGTTACGGTAGCGGGAGTGAGCAGTTCTTC

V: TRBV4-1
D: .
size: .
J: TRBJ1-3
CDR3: CASSQDSAGSGNTIYF
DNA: TGCGCCAGCAGCCAAGATTCCGCAGGATCTGGAAACACCATATATTTT

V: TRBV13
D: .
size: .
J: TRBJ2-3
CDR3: CASSLGQTLDTQYF
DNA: TGTGCCAGCAGCTTAGGTCAGACTTTAGATACGCAGTATTTT

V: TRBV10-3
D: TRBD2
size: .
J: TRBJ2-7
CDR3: CAMASGSYEQYF
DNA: TGTGCCATGGCTAGCGGGAGCTACGAGCAGTACTTC